This T cell receptor (beta chain) stems from a study of T-cell memory formation after mild COVID-19. TCRdb reprocessed the 5' RACE reads with MiXCR, giving one entry per CDR3 protein. The sample holds about 140,000 distinct CDR3 sequences, approximately 26% seen once. This clonotype occurred a few times. Material for sequencing was PBMCs or a T cell subset sorted from them (not recorded which). The sequence came from an adult woman who had mild COVID-19 (a few samples of this study predate the infection). Cell type and time point are not known.

The CDR3 region is CASSLTGVPYEQYF. In nucleotides, the CDR3 is TGTGCCAGCAGCTTAACGGGGGTGCCATACGAGCAGTACTTC. The chain carries TRBV7-9 and TRBJ2-7; D is possibly TRBD2 (6 bases). The CDR3 spans 14 residues. V lost 2 bases, J lost 4 bases, and 12 bases lay in between. Per the germline V gene, CDR1 is SEHNR and CDR2 is FQNEAQ (reference sequence).